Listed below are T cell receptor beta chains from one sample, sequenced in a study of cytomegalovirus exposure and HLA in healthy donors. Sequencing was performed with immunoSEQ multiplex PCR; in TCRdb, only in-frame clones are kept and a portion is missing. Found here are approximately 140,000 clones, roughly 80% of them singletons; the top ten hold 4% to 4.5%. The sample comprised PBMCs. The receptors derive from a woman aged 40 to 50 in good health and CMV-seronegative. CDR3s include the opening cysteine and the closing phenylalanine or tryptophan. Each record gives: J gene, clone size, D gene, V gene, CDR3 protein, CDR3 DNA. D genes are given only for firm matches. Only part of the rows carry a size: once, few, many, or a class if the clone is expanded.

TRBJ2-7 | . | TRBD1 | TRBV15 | CATSRDGQGGAEQYF | TGTGCCACCAGCAGAGACGGACAGGGGGGTGCCGAGCAGTACTTC
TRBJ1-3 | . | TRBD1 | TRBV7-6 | CASSLAVGAGGRNTIYF | TGTGCCAGCAGCTTAGCGGTGGGGGCAGGGGGCAGAAACACCATATATTTT
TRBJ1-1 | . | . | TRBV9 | CASSVEGTEAFF | TGTGCCAGCAGCGTAGAGGGGACTGAAGCTTTCTTT
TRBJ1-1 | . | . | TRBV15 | CATSRGAGLMNTEAFF | TGTGCCACCAGCAGGGGGGCAGGCCTTATGAACACTGAAGCTTTCTTT
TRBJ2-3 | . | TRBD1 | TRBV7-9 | CASSLWTGVKNTDTQYF | TGTGCCAGCAGCCTGTGGACAGGTGTGAAAAACACAGATACGCAGTATTTT
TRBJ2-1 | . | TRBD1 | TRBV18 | CASSPAYPPGQGSYNEQFF | TGTGCCAGCTCACCCGCCTACCCTCCGGGACAGGGCTCCTACAATGAGCAGTTCTTC
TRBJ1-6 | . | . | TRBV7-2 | CASSLDSYNSPLHF | TGTGCCAGCAGCCTTGACAGCTATAATTCACCCCTCCACTTT
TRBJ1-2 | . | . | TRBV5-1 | CASIGANYGYTF | TGCGCCAGCATCGGAGCTAACTATGGCTACACCTTC
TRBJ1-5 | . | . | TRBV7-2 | CASSPNLGNQPQHF | TGTGCCAGCAGCCCCAACCTAGGCAATCAGCCCCAGCATTTT
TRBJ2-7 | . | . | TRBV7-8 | CASSIAAVVAGLLHEQYF | TGTGCCAGCAGCATTGCGGCTGTCGTGGCGGGGCTTCTCCACGAGCAGTACTTC
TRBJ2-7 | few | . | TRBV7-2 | CASSWLDEQYF | TGTGCCAGCAGCTGGCTAGACGAGCAGTACTTC
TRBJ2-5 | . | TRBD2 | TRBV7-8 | CASIPLRGEETQYF | TGTGCCAGCATCCCGTTGCGGGGGGAAGAGACCCAGTACTTC
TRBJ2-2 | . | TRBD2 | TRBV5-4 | CASSGAGGLYTGELFF | TGTGCCAGCAGCGGAGCGGGGGGGCTTTACACCGGGGAGCTGTTTTTT
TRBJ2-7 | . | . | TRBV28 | CATTRSGDINEQYF | TGTGCCACCACCCGGTCAGGGGATATCAACGAGCAGTACTTC
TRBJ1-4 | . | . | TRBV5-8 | CASSLLLGGGEKLFF | TGTGCCAGCAGCTTGTTATTAGGTGGAGGAGAAAAACTGTTTTTT
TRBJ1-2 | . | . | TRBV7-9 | CASSLAGAYGYTF | TGTGCCAGCAGCCTTGCTGGAGCCTATGGCTACACCTTC
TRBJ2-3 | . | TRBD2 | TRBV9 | CASSVVLAGGPDTQYF | TGTGCCAGCAGCGTAGTACTAGCGGGTGGACCAGATACGCAGTATTTT
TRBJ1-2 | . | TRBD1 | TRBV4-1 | CASSPGQWDGYPF | TGCGCCAGCAGCCCGGGACAGTGGGACGGCTACCCCTTC
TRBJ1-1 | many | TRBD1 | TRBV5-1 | CASSLGHGQGFVDTEAFF | TGCGCCAGCAGCTTGGGGCATGGACAGGGATTCGTGGACACTGAAGCTTTCTTT
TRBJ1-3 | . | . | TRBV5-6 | CASSLVGPGNTIYF | TGTGCCAGCAGCTTGGTGGGGCCTGGAAACACCATATATTTT
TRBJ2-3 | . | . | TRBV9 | CASSDRGTTDTQYF | TGTGCCAGCAGTGACCGGGGGACCACAGATACGCAGTATTTT
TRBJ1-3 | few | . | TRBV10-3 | CAISVTGQTSGNTIYF | TGTGCCATCAGTGTAACGGGACAAACCTCTGGAAACACCATATATTTT
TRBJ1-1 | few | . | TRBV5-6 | CASSLARDRAAFF | TGTGCCAGCAGCTTGGCCCGGGATCGCGCGGCTTTCTTT
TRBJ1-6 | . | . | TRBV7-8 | CASSLNSPLHF | TGTGCCAGCAGTCTCAATTCACCCCTCCACTTT
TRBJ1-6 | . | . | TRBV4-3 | CASSQDSAGEGSPLHF | TGCGCCAGCAGCCAAGATTCGGCAGGGGAGGGTTCACCCCTCCACTTT
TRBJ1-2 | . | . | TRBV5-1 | CASSAQGRDYGYTF | TGCGCCAGCAGCGCCCAGGGGAGGGACTATGGCTACACCTTC
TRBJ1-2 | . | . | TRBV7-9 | CASSLQRTADFYGYTF | TGTGCCAGCAGCTTACAACGGACAGCCGATTTTTATGGCTACACCTTC
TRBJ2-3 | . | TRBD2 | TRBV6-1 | CASSAAGGRGRTDTQYF | TGTGCCAGCAGTGCAGCGGGAGGAAGAGGGAGGACAGATACGCAGTATTTT
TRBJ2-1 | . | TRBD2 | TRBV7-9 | CASNLAGALYNEQFF | TGTGCCAGCAACCTAGCGGGGGCCCTCTACAATGAGCAGTTCTTC
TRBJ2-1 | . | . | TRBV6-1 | CASSESGGSYNEQFF | TGTGCCAGCAGTGAAAGCGGTGGGTCCTACAATGAGCAGTTCTTC
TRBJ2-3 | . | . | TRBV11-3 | CASSSGSPTDTQYF | TGTGCCAGCAGCTCAGGGTCTCCCACAGATACGCAGTATTTT
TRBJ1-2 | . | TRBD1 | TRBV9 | CASSVEEGAGGYTF | TGTGCCAGCAGCGTAGAGGAGGGGGCGGGTGGCTACACCTTC
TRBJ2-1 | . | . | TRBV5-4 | CASSGRTVPEQFF | TGTGCCAGCAGTGGAAGGACAGTTCCCGAGCAGTTCTTC
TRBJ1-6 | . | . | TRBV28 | CASRFRGPPGSPLHF | TGTGCCAGCAGATTTAGGGGCCCGCCTGGTTCACCCCTCCACTTT
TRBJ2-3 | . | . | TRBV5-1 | CASREAGADTQYF | TGCGCCAGCAGGGAAGCGGGTGCAGATACGCAGTATTTT
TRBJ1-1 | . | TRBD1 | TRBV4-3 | CASSQETGRQGYTEAFF | TGCGCCAGCAGCCAAGAGACGGGGCGACAGGGGTACACTGAAGCTTTCTTT
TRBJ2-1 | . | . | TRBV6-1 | CASSELIVGQTYNEQFF | TGTGCCAGCAGTGAACTGATAGTGGGGCAGACCTACAATGAGCAGTTCTTC